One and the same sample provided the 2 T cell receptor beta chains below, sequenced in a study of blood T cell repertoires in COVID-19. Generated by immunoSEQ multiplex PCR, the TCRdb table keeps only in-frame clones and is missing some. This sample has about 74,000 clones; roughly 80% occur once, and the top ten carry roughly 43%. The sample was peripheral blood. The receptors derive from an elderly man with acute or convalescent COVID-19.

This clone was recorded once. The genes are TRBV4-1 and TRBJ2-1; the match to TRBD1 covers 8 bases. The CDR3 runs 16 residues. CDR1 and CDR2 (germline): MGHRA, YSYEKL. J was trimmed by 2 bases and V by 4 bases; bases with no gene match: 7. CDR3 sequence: CASSLGTGQTYNEQFF. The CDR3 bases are TGCGCCAGCAGCCTCGGGACAGGCCAGACCTACAATGAGCAGTTCTTC.

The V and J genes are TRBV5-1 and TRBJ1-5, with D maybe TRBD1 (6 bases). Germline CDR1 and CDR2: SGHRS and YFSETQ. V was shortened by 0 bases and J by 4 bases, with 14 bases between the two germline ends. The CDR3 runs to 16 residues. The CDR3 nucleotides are TGCGCCAGCAGCTTGGCCGGGCAGGGGAGTAATCAGCCCCAGCATTTT. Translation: CASSLAGQGSNQPQHF.